A selection of T cell receptor beta chains follows, all from one sample in a study of blood T cell repertoires in COVID-19. The method was immunoSEQ multiplex PCR; TCRdb's version includes in-frame clones alone and lacks a portion of them. The sample contains hundreds of thousands of clones, 75% to 85% of which appear only once. Input material: peripheral blood. These receptors were collected from a middle-aged man with active or convalescent COVID-19. The CDR3 runs from the conserved cysteine through the conserved F or W. D genes are given only for firm matches. Clone sizes are given selectively: once, few, many, or a class where the clone is expanded.

cdr3_length: 13
d_call: -
v_call: TRBV19
clone_size: -
j_call: TRBJ1-1
cdr3_aa: CASSPRGGAEAFF
cdr3_nt: TGTGCCAGTAGTCCCAGGGGAGGGGCTGAAGCTTTCTTT

cdr3_length: 13
d_call: TRBD1
v_call: TRBV12-3/TRBV12-4
clone_size: -
j_call: TRBJ2-5
cdr3_aa: CASRSDRGRTQYF
cdr3_nt: TGTGCCAGCAGGTCTGACAGGGGTCGGACCCAGTACTTC

cdr3_length: 16
d_call: -
v_call: TRBV5-6
clone_size: -
j_call: TRBJ1-5
cdr3_aa: CASSRRAERNNQPQHF
cdr3_nt: TGTGCCAGCAGCCGGAGGGCAGAAAGGAACAATCAGCCCCAGCATTTT

cdr3_length: 15
d_call: TRBD1
v_call: TRBV27
clone_size: -
j_call: TRBJ1-5
cdr3_aa: CASSIIGQGNQPQHF
cdr3_nt: TGTGCCAGCAGTATCATCGGACAGGGAAATCAGCCCCAGCATTTT

cdr3_length: 16
d_call: TRBD1
v_call: TRBV24-1
clone_size: once
j_call: TRBJ2-1
cdr3_aa: CATCEAGTGVDNEQFF
cdr3_nt: TGTGCCACCTGTGAGGCCGGGACAGGGGTTGACAATGAGCAGTTCTTC

cdr3_length: 14
d_call: TRBD1
v_call: TRBV19
clone_size: -
j_call: TRBJ1-2
cdr3_aa: CASRSTGTGSGYTF
cdr3_nt: TGTGCCAGTAGGAGTACCGGGACAGGGTCTGGCTACACCTTC

cdr3_length: 15
d_call: TRBD1
v_call: TRBV3-1/TRBV3-2
clone_size: -
j_call: TRBJ1-1
cdr3_aa: CASSQGDRENTEAFF
cdr3_nt: TGTGCCAGCAGCCAGGGGGACAGGGAGAACACTGAAGCTTTCTTT

cdr3_length: 14
d_call: -
v_call: TRBV5-8
clone_size: -
j_call: TRBJ2-3
cdr3_aa: CASSPNMGFNTQYF
cdr3_nt: TGTGCCAGCAGCCCTAACATGGGCTTCAATACGCAGTATTTT

cdr3_length: 15
d_call: TRBD1
v_call: TRBV6-6
clone_size: -
j_call: TRBJ1-6
cdr3_aa: CASSYYRGGDSPLHF
cdr3_nt: TGTGCCAGCAGTTACTACAGGGGCGGGGATTCACCCCTCCACTTT

cdr3_length: 16
d_call: -
v_call: TRBV20-1
clone_size: -
j_call: TRBJ1-6
cdr3_aa: CSASPQPRQPYSPLHF
cdr3_nt: TGCAGTGCTAGTCCTCAACCGCGACAGCCTTATTCACCCCTCCACTTT

cdr3_length: 15
d_call: TRBD1
v_call: TRBV11-2
clone_size: -
j_call: TRBJ2-7
cdr3_aa: CASRRGGTGVYEQYF
cdr3_nt: TGTGCCAGCAGACGAGGCGGGACAGGAGTCTACGAGCAGTACTTC

cdr3_length: 16
d_call: TRBD2
v_call: TRBV29-1
clone_size: once
j_call: TRBJ2-7
cdr3_aa: CSVKEPMSGRAGEQYF
cdr3_nt: TGCAGCGTTAAAGAACCGATGAGCGGGAGGGCGGGTGAGCAGTACTTC

cdr3_length: 15
d_call: -
v_call: TRBV5-1
clone_size: -
j_call: TRBJ2-7
cdr3_aa: CASSFEATGSYEQYF
cdr3_nt: TGCGCCAGCAGCTTCGAGGCCACCGGCTCCTACGAGCAGTACTTC

cdr3_length: 17
d_call: -
v_call: TRBV7-3
clone_size: -
j_call: TRBJ1-1
cdr3_aa: CASSWTRFGHPNTEAFF
cdr3_nt: TGTGCCAGCAGCTGGACCCGTTTTGGACATCCGAACACTGAAGCTTTCTTT

cdr3_length: 14
d_call: -
v_call: TRBV6-1
clone_size: -
j_call: TRBJ2-3
cdr3_aa: CASSDPGGTDTQYF
cdr3_nt: TGTGCCAGCAGTGACCCGGGAGGCACAGATACGCAGTATTTT

cdr3_length: 15
d_call: TRBD1
v_call: TRBV5-4
clone_size: -
j_call: TRBJ2-7
cdr3_aa: CASSSGTGGFYEQYF
cdr3_nt: TGTGCCAGCAGTTCCGGGACAGGGGGTTTCTACGAGCAGTACTTC

cdr3_length: 12
d_call: -
v_call: TRBV7-2
clone_size: once
j_call: TRBJ1-1
cdr3_aa: CASSLWSSEAFF
cdr3_nt: TGTGCCAGCAGCTTATGGAGTTCAGAAGCTTTCTTT

cdr3_length: 16
d_call: TRBD1
v_call: TRBV30
clone_size: -
j_call: TRBJ1-6
cdr3_aa: CAWGTEPFKDNSPLHF
cdr3_nt: TGTGCCTGGGGGACAGAACCTTTCAAGGATAATTCACCCCTCCACTTT

cdr3_length: 16
d_call: TRBD2
v_call: TRBV24-1
clone_size: -
j_call: TRBJ2-3
cdr3_aa: CATSDWTSGGTDTQYF
cdr3_nt: TGTGCCACCAGTGATTGGACTAGCGGGGGCACAGATACGCAGTATTTT

cdr3_length: 15
d_call: -
v_call: TRBV2
clone_size: -
j_call: TRBJ1-1
cdr3_aa: CASSDPRQGNTEAFF
cdr3_nt: TGTGCCAGCAGTGACCCGCGTCAGGGGAACACTGAAGCTTTCTTT

cdr3_length: 14
d_call: -
v_call: TRBV7-2
clone_size: -
j_call: TRBJ1-1
cdr3_aa: CASSLDSSATEAFF
cdr3_nt: TGTGCCAGCAGCTTGGACAGTTCAGCCACTGAAGCTTTCTTT

cdr3_length: 15
d_call: -
v_call: TRBV29-1
clone_size: -
j_call: TRBJ2-5
cdr3_aa: CSVDTGAGPQETQYF
cdr3_nt: TGCAGCGTTGACACGGGCGCGGGTCCGCAAGAGACCCAGTACTTC

cdr3_length: 16
d_call: TRBD1
v_call: TRBV19
clone_size: -
j_call: TRBJ1-2
cdr3_aa: CASSFNRGQGRYGYTF
cdr3_nt: TGTGCCAGTAGTTTCAATCGCGGACAGGGGAGGTATGGCTACACCTTC

cdr3_length: 14
d_call: -
v_call: TRBV4-1
clone_size: -
j_call: TRBJ2-3
cdr3_aa: CASSSLPIRDTQYF
cdr3_nt: TGCGCCAGCAGCTCCCTACCGATTAGAGATACGCAGTATTTT

cdr3_length: 15
d_call: TRBD1
v_call: TRBV5-1
clone_size: -
j_call: TRBJ1-1
cdr3_aa: CASSTGQGPNTEAFF
cdr3_nt: TGCGCCAGCAGCACCGGACAGGGCCCGAACACTGAAGCTTTCTTT

cdr3_length: 16
d_call: TRBD2
v_call: TRBV9
clone_size: -
j_call: TRBJ2-2
cdr3_aa: CASSVSGRGNTGELFF
cdr3_nt: TGTGCCAGCAGCGTTAGCGGGAGGGGAAACACCGGGGAGCTGTTTTTT

cdr3_length: 11
d_call: -
v_call: TRBV13
clone_size: -
j_call: TRBJ1-1
cdr3_aa: CASSEMGGAFF
cdr3_nt: TGTGCCAGCAGCGAAATGGGGGGAGCTTTCTTT

cdr3_length: 15
d_call: TRBD1
v_call: TRBV2
clone_size: -
j_call: TRBJ2-7
cdr3_aa: CASTEGGQASGEQYF
cdr3_nt: TGTGCCAGCACCGAGGGGGGACAGGCGTCCGGAGAGCAGTACTTC

cdr3_length: 15
d_call: TRBD1
v_call: TRBV10-3
clone_size: -
j_call: TRBJ1-3
cdr3_aa: CAISRQGISGNTIYF
cdr3_nt: TGTGCCATCAGCCGACAGGGTATTTCTGGAAACACCATATATTTT

cdr3_length: 14
d_call: TRBD2
v_call: TRBV5-6
clone_size: -
j_call: TRBJ2-5
cdr3_aa: CASSFEGGPKTQYF
cdr3_nt: TGTGCCAGCAGCTTCGAGGGAGGGCCGAAGACCCAGTACTTC

cdr3_length: 14
d_call: -
v_call: TRBV3-1/TRBV3-2
clone_size: -
j_call: TRBJ2-7
cdr3_aa: CASSLSGAYYEQYF
cdr3_nt: TGTGCCAGCAGCCTTTCAGGGGCCTACTACGAGCAGTACTTC

cdr3_length: 13
d_call: -
v_call: TRBV3-1/TRBV3-2
clone_size: -
j_call: TRBJ1-2
cdr3_aa: CASSPDTPYGYTF
cdr3_nt: TGTGCCAGCAGCCCCGACACGCCCTATGGCTACACCTTC

cdr3_length: 15
d_call: -
v_call: TRBV7-2
clone_size: -
j_call: TRBJ2-7
cdr3_aa: CASSLDGYSSYEQYF
cdr3_nt: TGTGCCAGCAGCTTAGACGGTTACAGCTCCTACGAGCAGTACTTC

cdr3_length: 15
d_call: -
v_call: TRBV5-1
clone_size: -
j_call: TRBJ2-1
cdr3_aa: CASSLQGSPYNEQFF
cdr3_nt: TGCGCCAGCAGCTTGCAGGGCTCCCCCTACAATGAGCAGTTCTTC

cdr3_length: 15
d_call: TRBD1
v_call: TRBV5-1
clone_size: -
j_call: TRBJ2-7
cdr3_aa: CASSLEGRGFSEQYF
cdr3_nt: TGCGCCAGCAGCTTGGAGGGCAGGGGGTTTAGCGAGCAGTACTTC

cdr3_length: 15
d_call: TRBD1
v_call: TRBV5-8
clone_size: -
j_call: TRBJ1-1
cdr3_aa: CASSSQNRGPAKAFF
cdr3_nt: TGTGCCAGCAGCTCGCAGAACAGGGGGCCCGCAAAAGCTTTCTTT

cdr3_length: 14
d_call: -
v_call: TRBV27
clone_size: -
j_call: TRBJ2-1
cdr3_aa: CASSFTSTPKEQFF
cdr3_nt: TGTGCCAGCAGTTTCACCTCGACTCCAAAGGAGCAGTTCTTC

cdr3_length: 15
d_call: TRBD1
v_call: TRBV19
clone_size: -
j_call: TRBJ1-4
cdr3_aa: CASSKPGQANEKLFF
cdr3_nt: TGTGCCAGTAGTAAACCGGGACAGGCTAATGAAAAACTGTTTTTT

cdr3_length: 14
d_call: TRBD1
v_call: TRBV5-1
clone_size: -
j_call: TRBJ1-1
cdr3_aa: CASSLGDRGAEAFF
cdr3_nt: TGCGCCAGCAGCTTGGGGGACAGAGGGGCTGAAGCTTTCTTT

cdr3_length: 13
d_call: -
v_call: TRBV2
clone_size: -
j_call: TRBJ2-3
cdr3_aa: CASSLDGADTQYF
cdr3_nt: TGTGCCAGTTCACTCGACGGGGCAGATACGCAGTATTTT

cdr3_length: 14
d_call: -
v_call: TRBV6-2/TRBV6-3
clone_size: -
j_call: TRBJ1-2
cdr3_aa: CASSLRFSNYGYTF
cdr3_nt: TGTGCCAGCAGCCTCAGATTTAGCAACTATGGCTACACCTTC

cdr3_length: 13
d_call: -
v_call: TRBV29-1
clone_size: -
j_call: TRBJ2-6
cdr3_aa: CSVASAGANVLTF
cdr3_nt: TGCAGCGTTGCGAGTGCTGGGGCCAACGTCCTGACTTTC

cdr3_length: 13
d_call: -
v_call: TRBV12-3/TRBV12-4
clone_size: once
j_call: TRBJ1-3
cdr3_aa: CASSPSGGTTIYF
cdr3_nt: TGTGCCAGCAGCCCGAGCGGGGGGACGACCATATATTTT

cdr3_length: 16
d_call: TRBD2
v_call: TRBV19
clone_size: once
j_call: TRBJ2-3
cdr3_aa: CASSAFFSGSSDTQYF
cdr3_nt: TGTGCCAGTAGTGCGTTTTTTAGCGGGAGCTCAGATACGCAGTATTTT

cdr3_length: 13
d_call: -
v_call: TRBV6-6
clone_size: once
j_call: TRBJ2-7
cdr3_aa: CASRTGSEYEQYF
cdr3_nt: TGTGCCAGCAGGACAGGAAGTGAGTACGAGCAGTACTTC

cdr3_length: 17
d_call: TRBD2
v_call: TRBV11-2
clone_size: -
j_call: TRBJ2-1
cdr3_aa: CASSLAAPGGRGTEQFF
cdr3_nt: TGTGCCAGCAGCTTAGCAGCGCCGGGAGGGCGGGGGACAGAGCAGTTCTTC

cdr3_length: 19
d_call: TRBD2
v_call: TRBV18
clone_size: -
j_call: TRBJ2-3
cdr3_aa: CASSLSPAGGPFGTDTQYF
cdr3_nt: TGTGCCAGCTCTCTTTCACCGGCGGGAGGGCCGTTTGGAACAGATACGCAGTATTTT

cdr3_length: 12
d_call: -
v_call: TRBV30
clone_size: -
j_call: TRBJ1-4
cdr3_aa: CAWSRGGEKLFF
cdr3_nt: TGTGCCTGGAGCCGGGGGGGGGAAAAACTGTTTTTT

cdr3_length: 14
d_call: -
v_call: TRBV9
clone_size: -
j_call: TRBJ2-5
cdr3_aa: CASSLVGGRETQYF
cdr3_nt: TGTGCCAGCAGCCTCGTGGGGGGTAGAGAGACCCAGTACTTC

cdr3_length: 15
d_call: TRBD2
v_call: TRBV7-6
clone_size: few
j_call: TRBJ2-7
cdr3_aa: CASSPGLAGTYEQYF
cdr3_nt: TGTGCCAGCAGCCCCGGACTAGCGGGGACTTACGAGCAGTACTTC

cdr3_length: 12
d_call: TRBD1
v_call: TRBV7-9
clone_size: -
j_call: TRBJ1-2
cdr3_aa: CASSYTGGGYTF
cdr3_nt: TGTGCCAGCAGCTACACAGGGGGCGGCTACACCTTC

cdr3_length: 15
d_call: -
v_call: TRBV27
clone_size: -
j_call: TRBJ2-2
cdr3_aa: CASSLERRVTGELFF
cdr3_nt: TGTGCCAGCAGTTTAGAGCGCAGGGTCACCGGGGAGCTGTTTTTT

cdr3_length: 11
d_call: TRBD2
v_call: TRBV20-1
clone_size: -
j_call: TRBJ2-5
cdr3_aa: CGAGERETQYF
cdr3_nt: TGCGGAGCGGGAGAGCGTGAGACCCAGTACTTC

cdr3_length: 12
d_call: -
v_call: TRBV24-1
clone_size: -
j_call: TRBJ2-1
cdr3_aa: CATRDSLNEQFF
cdr3_nt: TGTGCCACCAGGGACAGCCTCAATGAGCAGTTCTTC

cdr3_length: 12
d_call: -
v_call: TRBV30
clone_size: -
j_call: TRBJ1-3
cdr3_aa: CAWSVERNTIYF
cdr3_nt: TGTGCCTGGAGTGTCGAGAGAAACACCATATATTTT